The T cell receptor (beta chain) under discussion was sequenced for a study of blood T cell repertoires in COVID-19. Study background: Sites across the United States, Italy and Spain contributed samples from acute and convalescent COVID-19. The analysed material was cDNA or gDNA that came from T cells, B-cell-depleted T cells, or PBMCs.

The CDR3 has 14 residues. V lost 5 bases, J lost 3 bases, and 4 bases stayed unmatched. Germline CDR1 is MNHEY and CDR2 is SVGAGI. How the authors handled the data: The assay estimated nucleated cells by amplifying reference gene primers. Sequenced by immunoSEQ multiplex PCR; TCRdb stores in-frame clones only, minus some. The D gene and trimming were derived from the DNA, and the V and J assignments and clone size from that table. Among tens of thousands of clones listed, roughly 89% were seen once. V usage is TRBV6-5 and J usage is TRBJ2-7; TRBD1 matches at 10 bases. The clonotype comes from a human donor in a cohort sampled during active COVID-19. The sequencing sample was made of peripheral blood. The CDR3 DNA reads as TGTGCCAGCAGTCCCCGGACAGGGGGCTACGAGCAGTACTTC. Its translation: CASSPRTGGYEQYF.